This TCR beta chain was documented in a study of chemoradiotherapy in HPV16-positive cancers. The assay was immunoSEQ multiplex PCR, and TCRdb's table has in-frame clones only and misses some. The data contain 5,000 to 5,500 clones, approximately 81% of them singletons. Deletions cut 0 bases from V and 6 bases from J, with 9 bases between. In germline, CDR1 is SGHDN, CDR2 FVKESK. The CDR3 has 14 amino acids. This specimen was acquired from a patient who underwent chemoradiotherapy. The chain has TRBV14 and TRBJ1-5; weak D call: TRBD1 (5 bases). The receptor comes from a human donor with HPV-associated anogenital cancer. The chain's CDR3 is CASSQEGGGQPQHF. The CDR3 DNA follows: TGTGCCAGCAGCCAAGAGGGGGGGGGTCAGCCCCAGCATTTT.